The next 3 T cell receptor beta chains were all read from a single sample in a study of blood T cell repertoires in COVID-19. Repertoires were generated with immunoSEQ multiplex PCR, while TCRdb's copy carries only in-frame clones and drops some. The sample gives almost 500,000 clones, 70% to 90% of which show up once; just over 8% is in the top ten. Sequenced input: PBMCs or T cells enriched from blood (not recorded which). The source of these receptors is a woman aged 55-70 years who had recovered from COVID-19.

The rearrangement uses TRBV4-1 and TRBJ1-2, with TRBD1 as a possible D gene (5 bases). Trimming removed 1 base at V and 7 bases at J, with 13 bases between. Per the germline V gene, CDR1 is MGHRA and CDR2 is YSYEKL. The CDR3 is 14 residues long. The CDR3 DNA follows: TGCGCCAGCAGCCAAGGTTCCCCAGGGTCTGGCTACACCTTC. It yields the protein CASSQGSPGSGYTF.

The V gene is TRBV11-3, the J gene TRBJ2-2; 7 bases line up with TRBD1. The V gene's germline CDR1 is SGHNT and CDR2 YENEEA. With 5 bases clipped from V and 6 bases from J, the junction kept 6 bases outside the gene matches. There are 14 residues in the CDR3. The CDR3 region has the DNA TGTGCCAGCAGCCCTACCCAGGGGGCCGGGGAGCTGTTTTTT. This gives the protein CASSPTQGAGELFF.

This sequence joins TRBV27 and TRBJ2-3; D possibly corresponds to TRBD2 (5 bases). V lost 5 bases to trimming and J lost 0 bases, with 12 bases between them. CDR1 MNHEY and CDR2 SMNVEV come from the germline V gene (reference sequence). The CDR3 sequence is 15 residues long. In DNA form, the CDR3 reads TGTGCCAGCAGTCCCCGGGATCCTAGCACAGATACGCAGTATTTT. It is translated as CASSPRDPSTDTQYF.